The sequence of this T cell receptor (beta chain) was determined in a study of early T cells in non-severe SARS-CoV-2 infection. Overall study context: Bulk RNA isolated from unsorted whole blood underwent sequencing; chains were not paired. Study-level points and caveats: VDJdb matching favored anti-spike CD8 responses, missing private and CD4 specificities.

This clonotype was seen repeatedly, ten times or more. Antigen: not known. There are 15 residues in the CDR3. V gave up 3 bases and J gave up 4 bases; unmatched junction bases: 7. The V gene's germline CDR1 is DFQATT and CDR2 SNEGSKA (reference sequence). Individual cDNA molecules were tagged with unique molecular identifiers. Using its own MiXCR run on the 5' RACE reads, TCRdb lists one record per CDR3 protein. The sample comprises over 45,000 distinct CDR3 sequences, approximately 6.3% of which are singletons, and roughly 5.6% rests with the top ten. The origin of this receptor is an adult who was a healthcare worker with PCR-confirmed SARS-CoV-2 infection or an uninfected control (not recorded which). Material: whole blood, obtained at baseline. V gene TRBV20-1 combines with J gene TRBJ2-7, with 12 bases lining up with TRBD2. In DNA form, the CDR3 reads TGCAGTGCTAGGAACCTAGCGGGGGGGCCATACGAGCAGTACTTC. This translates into CSARNLAGGPYEQYF.